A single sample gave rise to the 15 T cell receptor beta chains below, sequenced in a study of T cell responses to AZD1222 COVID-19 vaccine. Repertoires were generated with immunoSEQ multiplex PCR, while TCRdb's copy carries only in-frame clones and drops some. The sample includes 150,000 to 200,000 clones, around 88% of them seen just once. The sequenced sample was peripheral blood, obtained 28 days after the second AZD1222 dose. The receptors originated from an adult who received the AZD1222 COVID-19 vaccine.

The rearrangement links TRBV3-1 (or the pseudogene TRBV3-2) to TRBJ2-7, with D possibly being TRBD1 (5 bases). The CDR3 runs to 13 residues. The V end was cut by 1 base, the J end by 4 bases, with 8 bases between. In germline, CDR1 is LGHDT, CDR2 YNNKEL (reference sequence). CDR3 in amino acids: CASSQAGLYEQYF. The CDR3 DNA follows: TGTGCCAGCAGCCAAGCAGGGTTATACGAGCAGTACTTC.

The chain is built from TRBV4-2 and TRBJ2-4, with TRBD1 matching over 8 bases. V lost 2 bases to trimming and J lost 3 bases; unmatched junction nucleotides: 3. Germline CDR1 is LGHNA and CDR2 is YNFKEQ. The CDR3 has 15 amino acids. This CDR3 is CASSQPQGGKNIQYF. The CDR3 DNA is TGTGCCAGCAGCCAACCACAGGGGGGCAAAAACATTCAGTACTTC.

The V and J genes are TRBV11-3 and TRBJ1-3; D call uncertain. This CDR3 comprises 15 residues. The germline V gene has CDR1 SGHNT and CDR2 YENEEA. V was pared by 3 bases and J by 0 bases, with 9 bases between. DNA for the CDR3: TGTGCCAGCAGCTTTGGTACAAGCTCTGGAAACACCATATATTTT. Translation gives CASSFGTSSGNTIYF.

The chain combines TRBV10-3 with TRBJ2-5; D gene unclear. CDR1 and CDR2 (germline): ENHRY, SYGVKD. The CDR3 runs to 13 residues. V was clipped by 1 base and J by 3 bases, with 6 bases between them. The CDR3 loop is CAISELRKETQYF. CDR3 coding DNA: TGTGCCATCAGTGAGTTGCGGAAAGAGACCCAGTACTTC.

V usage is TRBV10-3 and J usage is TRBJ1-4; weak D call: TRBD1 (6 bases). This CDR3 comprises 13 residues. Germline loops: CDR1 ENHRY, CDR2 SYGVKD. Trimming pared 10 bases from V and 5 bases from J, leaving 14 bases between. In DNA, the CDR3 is TGTGCCACCGGACAGCGACAAAATGAAAAACTGTTTTTT. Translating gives CATGQRQNEKLFF.

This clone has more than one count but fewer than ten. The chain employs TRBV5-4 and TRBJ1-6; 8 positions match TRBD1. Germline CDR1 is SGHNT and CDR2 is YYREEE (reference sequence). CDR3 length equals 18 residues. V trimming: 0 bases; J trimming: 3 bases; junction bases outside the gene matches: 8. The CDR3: CASSLDGTGADYNSPLHF. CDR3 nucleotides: TGTGCCAGCAGCTTGGACGGGACAGGTGCGGACTATAATTCACCCCTCCACTTT.

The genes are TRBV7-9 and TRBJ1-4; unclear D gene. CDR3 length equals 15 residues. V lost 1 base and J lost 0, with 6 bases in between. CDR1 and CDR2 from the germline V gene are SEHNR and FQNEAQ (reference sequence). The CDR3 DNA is TGTGCCAGCAGCTTAGATGGTGCAACTAATGAAAAACTGTTTTTT. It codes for CASSLDGATNEKLFF.

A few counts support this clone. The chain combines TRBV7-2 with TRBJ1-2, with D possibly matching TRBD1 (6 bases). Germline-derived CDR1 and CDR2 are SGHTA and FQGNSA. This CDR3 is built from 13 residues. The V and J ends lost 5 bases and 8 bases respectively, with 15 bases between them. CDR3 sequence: CASSSRTEGGYTF. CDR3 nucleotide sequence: TGTGCCAGCAGCAGTAGGACAGAGGGCGGCTACACCTTC.

The CDR3 nucleotides read TGTGCCAGCAGCTTAGCCCTGGACAGGGAATACGGGGAGCTGTTTTTT. It yields the protein CASSLALDREYGELFF. The chain has TRBV7-2 and TRBJ2-2, with TRBD1 identical over 8 bases. The CDR3 contains 16 residues. Trimming at V came to 0 bases and at J to 7 bases, leaving 7 bases not matched to a gene. Looked up from germline, CDR1 is SGHTA and CDR2 is FQGNSA.

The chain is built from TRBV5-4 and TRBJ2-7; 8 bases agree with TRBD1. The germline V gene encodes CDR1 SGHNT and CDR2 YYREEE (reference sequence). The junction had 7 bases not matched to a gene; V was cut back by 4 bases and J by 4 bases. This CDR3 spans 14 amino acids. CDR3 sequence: CASSLGQGRYEQYF. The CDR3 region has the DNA TGTGCCAGCAGCCTAGGACAGGGACGGTACGAGCAGTACTTC.

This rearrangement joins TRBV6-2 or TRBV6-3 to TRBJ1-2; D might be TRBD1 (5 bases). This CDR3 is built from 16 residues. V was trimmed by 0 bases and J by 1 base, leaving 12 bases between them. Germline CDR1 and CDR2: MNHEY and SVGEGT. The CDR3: CASSYSRTGLNYGYTF. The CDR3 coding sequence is TGTGCCAGCAGTTACTCGCGAACAGGCCTTAACTATGGCTACACCTTC.

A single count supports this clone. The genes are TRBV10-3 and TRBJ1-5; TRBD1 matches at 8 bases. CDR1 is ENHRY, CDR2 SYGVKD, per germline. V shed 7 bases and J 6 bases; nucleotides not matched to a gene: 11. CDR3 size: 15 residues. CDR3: CAIKEAGGIGQPQHF. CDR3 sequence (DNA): TGTGCCATCAAGGAAGCAGGGGGCATTGGTCAGCCCCAGCATTTT.

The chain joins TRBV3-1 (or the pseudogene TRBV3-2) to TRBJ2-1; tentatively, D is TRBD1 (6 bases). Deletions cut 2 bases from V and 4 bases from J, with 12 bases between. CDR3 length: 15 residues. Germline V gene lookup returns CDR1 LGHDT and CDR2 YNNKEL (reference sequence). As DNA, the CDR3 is TGTGCCAGCAGCCAAAGCCTGGGGGCTTACAATGAGCAGTTCTTC. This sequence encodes CASSQSLGAYNEQFF.

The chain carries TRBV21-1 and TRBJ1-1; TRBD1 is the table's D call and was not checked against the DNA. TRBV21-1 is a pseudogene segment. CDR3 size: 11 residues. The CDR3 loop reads CASPQGYEAFF. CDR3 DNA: TGTGCCAGCCCCCAGGGCTATGAAGCTTTCTTT.

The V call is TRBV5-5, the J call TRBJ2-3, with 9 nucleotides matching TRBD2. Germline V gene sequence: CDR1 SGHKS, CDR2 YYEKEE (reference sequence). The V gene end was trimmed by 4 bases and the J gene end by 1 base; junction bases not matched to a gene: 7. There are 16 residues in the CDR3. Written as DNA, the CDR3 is TGTGCCAGCAGCCCCACTGCTAGCGGGGGCACAGATACGCAGTATTTT. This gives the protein CASSPTASGGTDTQYF.